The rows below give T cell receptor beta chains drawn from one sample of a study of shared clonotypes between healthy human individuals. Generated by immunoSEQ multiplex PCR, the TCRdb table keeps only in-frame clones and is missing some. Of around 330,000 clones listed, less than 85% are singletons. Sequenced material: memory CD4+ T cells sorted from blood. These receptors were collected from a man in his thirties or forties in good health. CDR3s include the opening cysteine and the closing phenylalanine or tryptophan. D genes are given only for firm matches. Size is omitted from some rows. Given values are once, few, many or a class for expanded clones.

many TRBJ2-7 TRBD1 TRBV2 TGTGCCAGCAGTACCGGACAGGGCTGGTTCGGGCATAGCTCCTACGAGCAGTACTTC CASSTGQGWFGHSSYEQYF
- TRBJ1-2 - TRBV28 TGTGCCAGCAGTTCCCTGGGTTGGTATGGCTACACCTTC CASSSLGWYGYTF
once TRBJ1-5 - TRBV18 TGTGCCAGCTCAGAATGGAGGGGCGGCAATCAGCCCCAGCATTTT CASSEWRGGNQPQHF
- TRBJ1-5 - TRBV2 TGTGCCAGCAGTGGGGAGCGGGATCAGCCCCAGCATTTT CASSGERDQPQHF
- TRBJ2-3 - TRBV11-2 TGTGCCAGCAGCTTGATTATGGCATTCACAGATACGCAGTATTTT CASSLIMAFTDTQYF
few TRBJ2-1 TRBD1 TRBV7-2 TGTGCCAGCAGCATCACAGGGGGCTTCGGCAATGAGCAGTTCTTC CASSITGGFGNEQFF
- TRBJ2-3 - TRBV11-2 TGTGCCAGCAGCTTTAATTTGGGGCAGGGAGTAGATACGCAGTATTTT CASSFNLGQGVDTQYF
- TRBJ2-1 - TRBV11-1 TGTGCCAGCAGCTTGGCCCGGGTCGGCAATGAGCAGTTCTTC CASSLARVGNEQFF
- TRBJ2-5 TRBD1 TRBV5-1 TGCGCCAGCAGCGAGTCACAGGGGGCCGCAGGAGAGACCCAGTACTTC CASSESQGAAGETQYF
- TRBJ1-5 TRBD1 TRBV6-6 TGTGCCAGCGAAAAAACAGGGGTTAGCAATCAGCCCCAGCATTTT CASEKTGVSNQPQHF
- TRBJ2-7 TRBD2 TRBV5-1 TGCGCCAGCAGGCAAAGTCAACTAGCGGGTTACTACGAGCAGTACTTC CASRQSQLAGYYEQYF
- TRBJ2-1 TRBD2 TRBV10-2 TGCGCCAGCAGTGAGCGGGAGGCCTACAATGAGCAGTTCTTC CASSEREAYNEQFF
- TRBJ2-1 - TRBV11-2 TGTGCCAGCAGCTTATCCCCAGGGAATGAGCAGTTCTTC CASSLSPGNEQFF
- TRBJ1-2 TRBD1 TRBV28 TGTGCCAGCAGGTTCACAGGGGGCGACTATGGCTACACCTTC CASRFTGGDYGYTF
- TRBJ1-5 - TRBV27 TGTGCCAGCAAGGGGGTCGGTCAGCCCCAGCATTTT CASKGVGQPQHF
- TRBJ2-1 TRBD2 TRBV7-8 TGTGCCAGCACCCTACTAGCGGGAGAGGGCTACAATGAGCAGTTCTTC CASTLLAGEGYNEQFF
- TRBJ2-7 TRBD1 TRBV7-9 TGTGCCAGCAGCAGACAGGGAATCTACGAGCAGTACTTC CASSRQGIYEQYF
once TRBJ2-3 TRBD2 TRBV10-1 TGCGCCAGCAGTACGGGACTAGCTCCAGATACGCAGTATTTT CASSTGLAPDTQYF
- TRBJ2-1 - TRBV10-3 TGTGCCATCAGTGCCTTGGGGGGTGGTTACAATGAGCAGTTCTTC CAISALGGGYNEQFF
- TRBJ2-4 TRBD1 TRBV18 TGTGCCAGCTCATTCGGACAGGGAAATTTCGACATTCAGTACTTC CASSFGQGNFDIQYF